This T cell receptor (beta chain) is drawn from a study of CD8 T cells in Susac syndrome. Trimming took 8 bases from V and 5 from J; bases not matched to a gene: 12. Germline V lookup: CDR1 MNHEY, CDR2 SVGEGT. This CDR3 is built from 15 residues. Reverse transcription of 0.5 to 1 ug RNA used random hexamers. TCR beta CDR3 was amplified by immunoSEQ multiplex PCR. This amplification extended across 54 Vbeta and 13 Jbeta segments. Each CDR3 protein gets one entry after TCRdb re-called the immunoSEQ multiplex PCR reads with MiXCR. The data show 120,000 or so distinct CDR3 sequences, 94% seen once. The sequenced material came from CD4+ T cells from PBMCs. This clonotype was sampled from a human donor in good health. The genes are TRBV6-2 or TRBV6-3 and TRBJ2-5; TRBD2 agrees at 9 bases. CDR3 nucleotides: TGTGCCAGCCGATATTTAAGGAGCGGGAGGGAGACCCAGTACTTC. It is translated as CASRYLRSGRETQYF.